This T cell receptor beta chain was sequenced during a study of blood T cell repertoires in COVID-19. As for the study in general: T cells, B-cell-depleted T cells, or PBMCs provided the cDNA or gDNA that served as material.

How the authors handled the data: Reference gene primer amplification gave estimated nucleated cell counts. TCRdb's table, derived via immunoSEQ multiplex PCR, lists solely in-frame clones and lacks some. That table supplies the V and J calls and clone size; D and trimming were determined from the DNA. The sample has 110,000 to 150,000 clones; around four fifths are singletons. CDR3 size: 15 residues. Germline-derived CDR1 and CDR2 are KGHDR and SFDVKD. V was cut by 4 bases and J by 7 bases, with 13 bases left in between. The chain employs TRBV24-1 and TRBJ1-6; a possible D gene is TRBD1 (5 bases). The receptor was isolated from a human donor in a cohort sampled during active COVID-19. The source material was peripheral blood. The chain's CDR3 is CATSDPKGRNSPLHF. The CDR3 region has the DNA TGTGCCACCAGTGACCCAAAGGGGAGGAATTCACCCCTCCACTTT.